These 21 T cell receptor beta chains originate from one sample sequenced in a study of cytomegalovirus exposure and HLA in healthy donors. Amplification used 60 Vbeta primers and 13 Jbeta primers. Sequencing used immunoSEQ multiplex PCR; TCRdb keeps in-frame clones, though not all of them. The sample shows more than 95,000 clones, about three quarters of them seen only once. The sequenced material came from PBMCs. The receptors shown here come from a man aged 55 to 69 in good health and CMV-seropositive.

This clone showed up just a few times. This sequence joins TRBV5-1 and TRBJ1-3; D is perhaps TRBD1 (6 bases). Germline loops: CDR1 SGHRS, CDR2 YFSETQ. Deletions cut 7 bases from V and 0 bases from J, with 14 bases between. The CDR3 has 15 amino acids. CDR3: CASRQDLVSGNTIYF. DNA for the CDR3: TGCGCCAGCCGACAGGACCTAGTCTCTGGAAACACCATATATTTT.

Here the CDR3 DNA reads TGTGCCAGCAGTTCGGGTGCCTCTGGGGCCAACGTCCTGACTTTC. This translates into CASSSGASGANVLTF. The V and J genes are TRBV28 and TRBJ2-6; D call uncertain. The V and J ends lost 4 bases and 0 bases respectively, with 7 bases between them. Germline V gene lookup returns CDR1 MDHEN and CDR2 SYDVKM. The CDR3 is 15 amino acids.

This clone was seen once. This chain joins TRBV19 and TRBJ1-5; D unclear. The V and J ends lost 7 bases and 0 bases respectively, with 10 bases between them. Germline loops: CDR1 LNHDA, CDR2 SQIVND (reference sequence). CDR3 length: 14 residues. DNA for the CDR3: TGTGCCAGTACCCTAGCAAATAGCAATCAGCCCCAGCATTTT. It translates to CASTLANSNQPQHF.

V gene TRBV27 combines with J gene TRBJ2-2; TRBD1 matches at 7 bases. Germline values: CDR1 MNHEY, CDR2 SMNVEV (reference sequence). V lost 5 bases, J lost 7 bases, and 7 bases stayed unmatched. The CDR3 is 14 residues long. The CDR3 DNA sequence: TGTGCCAGCAGTGCAGGGGGAAAGATCGGGGAGCTGTTTTTT. Encoded protein: CASSAGGKIGELFF.

This clone has a single count. The V and J genes are TRBV7-2 and TRBJ2-5; 9 nucleotides match TRBD1. The DNA end is a closer match to TRBJ2-7, so the J assignment may be wrong. The CDR3 sequence is 15 residues long. CDR1 is SGHTA, CDR2 FQGNSA, per germline. The CDR3 sequence: CASSLEWDRAYEQYF. CDR3 in DNA: TGTGCCAGCAGCTTAGAATGGGACAGGGCCTACGAGCAGTACTTC.

V and J are TRBV6-5 and TRBJ2-7, with 8 nucleotides matching TRBD1. This CDR3 comprises 16 residues. After removal of 4 bases from V and 2 bases from J, the junction contained 10 bases not matched to a gene. Germline V CDR1 and CDR2: MNHEY, SVGAGI. The CDR3 DNA is TGTGCCAGCAGTTTGGGTGGGACAGGCTCAACCTACGAGCAGTACTTC. Protein: CASSLGGTGSTYEQYF.

The chain employs TRBV11-2 and TRBJ1-1; D is ambiguous. The CDR3 is 19 residues long. V was cut by 0 bases and J by 4 bases, with 24 bases left in between. Germline CDR1 reads SGHAT; CDR2 reads FQNNGV. The CDR3 nucleotides read TGTGCCAGCAGCTTAGATCGACATTCTGCAGCGGGGTCAGGCACTGAAGCTTTCTTT. It codes for CASSLDRHSAAGSGTEAFF.

The rearrangement joins TRBV2 to TRBJ2-7, with a weak D call TRBD2 (5 bases). Germline CDR1 reads SNHLY; CDR2 reads FYNNEI. The CDR3 is 14 amino acids. Between the trimmed V and J ends, which lost 6 bases and 5 bases, there was a span of 17 bases. The CDR3 DNA is TGTGCCAGCAGCGACGTACTAGTTTCCCACGAGCAGTACTTC. Its protein product is CASSDVLVSHEQYF.

The chain joins TRBV6-1 to TRBJ2-3, with 7 bases that match TRBD1. The CDR3 covers 15 residues. J gave up 0 bases and V 7 bases, and 7 bases lay outside the gene matches. Germline V gene sequence: CDR1 MNHNS, CDR2 SASEGT. This chain's CDR3 is CASTQGQPSTDTQYF. CDR3 coding DNA: TGTGCCAGCACACAGGGACAGCCTAGCACAGATACGCAGTATTTT.

The gene calls are TRBV6-5 and TRBJ2-1; TRBD2 matches 8 bases. The V and J ends lost 6 bases and 6 bases, in that order; junction bases with no gene match: 10. This CDR3 contains 15 residues. The germline gives CDR1 MNHEY, CDR2 SVGAGI. For the CDR3, the DNA is TGTGCCAGCAGCGCGGACGGGGGGGCGTTCAATGAGCAGTTCTTC. Amino acid sequence: CASSADGGAFNEQFF.

This clone was picked up one time. The chain links TRBV19 to TRBJ1-3, with D possibly matching TRBD1 (5 bases). CDR1 and CDR2 (germline): LNHDA, SQIVND (reference sequence). Trimming took 6 bases from V and 0 from J, leaving 15 bases between them. The CDR3 sequence is 16 residues long. CDR3 bases: TGTGCCAGTAGCCCAGCAGACAGATTCTCTGGAAACACCATATATTTT. It yields the protein CASSPADRFSGNTIYF.

The chain joins TRBV15 to TRBJ2-5; D not certain. Matching the DNA end better, TRBJ2-7 makes the J call doubtful. Germline assignment: CDR1 LNHNV and CDR2 YYDKDF (reference sequence). CDR3 length equals 12 residues. The CDR3 region has the DNA TGTGCCACCAGCAAGCAGCACTACGAGCAGTACTTC. Residues: CATSKQHYEQYF.

CDR3 nucleotides: TGTGCCAGCCGCGCGACCGGGACAGGGGCCAATGAGCAGTTCTTC. This translates into CASRATGTGANEQFF. V usage is TRBV25-1 and J usage is TRBJ2-1; 10 nucleotides agree with TRBD1. The germline CDR1 and CDR2 sequences are MGHDK and SYGVNS. Trimming at V came to 8 bases and at J to 6 bases, leaving 10 bases not matched to a gene. The CDR3 loop spans 15 amino acids.

This clone was found once. The genes are TRBV7-3 and TRBJ2-2; TRBD1 agrees at 9 bases. Trimming removed 5 bases from V and 7 bases from J; junction bases left unmatched: 14. The CDR3 sequence is 17 residues long. Germline values: CDR1 SGHTA, CDR2 FQGTGA. CDR3 in DNA: TGTGCCAGCAGCCCAAGGAGAACAGGGGGCCAGGGCGGGGAGCTGTTTTTT. The encoded protein is CASSPRRTGGQGGELFF.

The chain links TRBV28 to TRBJ2-6; 7 bases map to TRBD1. V was clipped by 6 bases and J by 0 bases; unmatched bases: 8. Germline CDR1 and CDR2: MDHEN and SYDVKM. This CDR3 is built from 17 residues. CDR3 sequence reads: CASSTRDSTSGANVLTF. The CDR3 nucleotides are TGTGCCAGCAGCACCCGGGACAGTACCTCTGGGGCCAACGTCCTGACTTTC.

The chain employs TRBV20-1 and TRBJ2-7; perhaps TRBD1 as D (6 bases). V was cut by 3 bases and J by 6 bases, with 9 bases left in between. Per germline, CDR1 DFQATT and CDR2 SNEGSKA (reference sequence). This CDR3 is built from 11 residues. The CDR3 sequence is CSARGTFEQYF. CDR3 nucleotides: TGCAGTGCTAGGGGGACATTCGAGCAGTACTTC.

This rearrangement joins TRBV4-2 to TRBJ2-2; 9 positions match TRBD1. The CDR3 extends over 16 amino acids. Losses at the gene ends were 5 bases for V and 2 bases for J; bases not matched to a gene: 6. Looked up from germline, CDR1 is LGHNA and CDR2 is YNFKEQ. In nucleotides, the CDR3 is TGTGCCAGCAGCAAGGGACAGGGAATCAACACCGGGGAGCTGTTTTTT. It encodes CASSKGQGINTGELFF.

The chain joins TRBV6-5 to TRBJ2-1, with D perhaps matching TRBD2 (6 bases). The CDR3 spans 15 residues. V was cut by 7 bases and J by 6 bases, with 19 bases left in between. The germline V gene encodes CDR1 MNHEY and CDR2 SVGAGI. CDR3 nucleotides: TGTGCCAGCACGCCCAGCGGGCCTTTAGGCAATGAGCAGTTCTTC. It specifies CASTPSGPLGNEQFF.

The chain employs TRBV15 and TRBJ1-2, with D maybe TRBD1 (6 bases). This CDR3 spans 13 amino acids. Trimming left V 4 bases short and J 4 bases short, with 10 bases between. Germline CDR1 and CDR2: LNHNV and YYDKDF (reference sequence). The CDR3 protein is CATSNRQVYGYTF. Here the CDR3 DNA reads TGTGCCACCAGCAATAGACAGGTCTATGGCTACACCTTC.

J is TRBJ2-1 and V is TRBV9; a weak D match, TRBD2 (5 bases). V gave up 3 bases and J gave up 3 bases, with 16 bases separating them. The germline CDR1 and CDR2 sequences are SGDLS and YYNGEE. CDR3 length: 16 residues. The CDR3 loop reads CASSGPGGQYYNEQFF. The DNA of the CDR3 is TGTGCCAGCAGCGGACCAGGCGGGCAGTACTACAATGAGCAGTTCTTC. Full variable domain (remainder filled in from reference TRBV9 and TRBJ2-1): DSGVTQTPKHLITATGQRVTLRCSPRSGDLSVYWYQQSLDQGLQFLIQYYNGEERAKGNILERFSAQQFPDLHSELNLSSLELGDSALYFCASSGPGGQYYNEQFFGPGTRLTVL.

The rearrangement joins TRBV6-6 to TRBJ1-2, with D perhaps matching TRBD1 (5 bases). CDR1 and CDR2 from the germline V gene are MNHNY and SVGAGI (reference sequence). CDR3 length: 13 residues. V was trimmed by 6 bases and J by 5 bases, leaving 13 bases between them. In nucleotides, the CDR3 is TGTGCCAGCAGCCAAAAGGGGCCTTATGGCTACACCTTC. It is translated as CASSQKGPYGYTF.